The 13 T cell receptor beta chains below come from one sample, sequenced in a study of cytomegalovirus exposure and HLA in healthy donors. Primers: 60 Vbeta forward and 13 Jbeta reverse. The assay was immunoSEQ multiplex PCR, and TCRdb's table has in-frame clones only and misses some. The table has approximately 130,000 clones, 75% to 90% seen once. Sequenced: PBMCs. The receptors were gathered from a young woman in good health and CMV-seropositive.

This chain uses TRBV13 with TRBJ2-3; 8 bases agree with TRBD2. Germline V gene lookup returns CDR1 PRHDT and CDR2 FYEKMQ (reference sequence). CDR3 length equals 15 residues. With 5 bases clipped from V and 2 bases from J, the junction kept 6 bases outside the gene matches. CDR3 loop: CASSPSGGNTDTQYF. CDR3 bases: TGTGCCAGCAGCCCCAGCGGGGGCAACACAGATACGCAGTATTTT.

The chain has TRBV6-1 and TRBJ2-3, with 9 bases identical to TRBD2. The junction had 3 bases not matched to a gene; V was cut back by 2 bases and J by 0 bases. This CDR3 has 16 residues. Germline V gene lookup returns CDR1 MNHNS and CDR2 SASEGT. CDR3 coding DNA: TGTGCCAGCAGTGAATTTAGCGGGGGAAGCACAGATACGCAGTATTTT. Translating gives CASSEFSGGSTDTQYF.

The CDR3 DNA is TGCGCCAGCAGTCGGGACTCCTTAACCGGGGAGCTGTTTTTT. This translates into CASSRDSLTGELFF. The V gene is TRBV4-1, the J gene TRBJ2-2; D might be TRBD2 (6 bases). Germline V lookup: CDR1 MGHRA, CDR2 YSYEKL. The CDR3 has 14 residues. V lost 6 bases and J lost 5, with 13 bases in between.

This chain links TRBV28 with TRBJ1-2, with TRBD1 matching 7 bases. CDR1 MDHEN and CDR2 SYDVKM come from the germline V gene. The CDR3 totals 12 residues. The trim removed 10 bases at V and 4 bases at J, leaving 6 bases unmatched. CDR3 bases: TGTGCCATCTCGAACAGGGGCTATGGCTACACCTTC. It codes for CAISNRGYGYTF.

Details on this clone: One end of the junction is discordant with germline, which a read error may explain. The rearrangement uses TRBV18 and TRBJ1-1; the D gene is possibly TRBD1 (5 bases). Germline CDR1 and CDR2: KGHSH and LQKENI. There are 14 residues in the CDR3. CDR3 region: CASSPPAREEKMRF. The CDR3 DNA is TGTGCCAGCTCACCACCGGCCAGGGAAGAAAAGATGAGGTTT.

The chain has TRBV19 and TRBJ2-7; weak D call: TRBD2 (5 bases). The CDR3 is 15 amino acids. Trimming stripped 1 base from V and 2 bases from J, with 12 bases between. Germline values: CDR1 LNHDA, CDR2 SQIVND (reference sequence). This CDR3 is CASSIAQRGTYEQYF. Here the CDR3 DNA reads TGTGCCAGTAGTATAGCGCAGCGAGGGACCTACGAGCAGTACTTC.

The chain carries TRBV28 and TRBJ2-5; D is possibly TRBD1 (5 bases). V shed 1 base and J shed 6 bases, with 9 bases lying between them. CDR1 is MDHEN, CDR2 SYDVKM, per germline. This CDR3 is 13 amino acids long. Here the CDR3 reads CASSLFQGQTQYF. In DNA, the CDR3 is TGTGCCAGCAGTTTATTTCAGGGTCAGACCCAGTACTTC.

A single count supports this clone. This chain's CDR3 is CASSYSSQSNEKLFF. The CDR3 DNA reads TGTGCCAGCAGTTACTCTAGCCAGTCTAATGAAAAACTGTTTTTT. The rearrangement links TRBV6-6 to TRBJ1-4, with D unresolved. The CDR3 has 15 amino acids. Looked up from germline, CDR1 is MNHNY and CDR2 is SVGAGI (reference sequence). The ends were cut back, 0 bases at V and 3 bases at J, with 8 bases in the middle.

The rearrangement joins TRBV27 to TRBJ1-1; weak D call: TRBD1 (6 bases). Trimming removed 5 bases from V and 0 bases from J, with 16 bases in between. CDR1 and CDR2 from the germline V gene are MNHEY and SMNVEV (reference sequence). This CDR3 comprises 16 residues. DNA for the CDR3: TGTGCCAGCAGTCTAAATGATGGGGGCGTGAACACTGAAGCTTTCTTT. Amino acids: CASSLNDGGVNTEAFF.

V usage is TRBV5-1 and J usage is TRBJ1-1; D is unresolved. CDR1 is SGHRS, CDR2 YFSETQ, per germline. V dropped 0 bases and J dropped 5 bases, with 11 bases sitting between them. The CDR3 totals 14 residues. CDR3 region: CASSLVAGVTEAFF. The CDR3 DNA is TGCGCCAGCAGCTTGGTAGCTGGAGTAACTGAAGCTTTCTTT.

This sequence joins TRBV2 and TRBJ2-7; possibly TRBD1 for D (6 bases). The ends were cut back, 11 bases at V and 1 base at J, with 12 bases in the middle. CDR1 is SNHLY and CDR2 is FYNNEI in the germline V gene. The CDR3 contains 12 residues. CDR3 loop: CAVHRASYEQYF. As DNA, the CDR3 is TGTGCCGTTCACAGGGCATCCTACGAGCAGTACTTC. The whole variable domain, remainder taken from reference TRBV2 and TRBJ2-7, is EPEVTQTPSHQVTQMGQEVILRCVPISNHLYFYWYRQILGQKVEFLVSFYNNEISEKSEIFDDQFSVERPDGSNFTLKIRSTKLEDSAMYFCAVHRASYEQYFGPGTRLTVT.

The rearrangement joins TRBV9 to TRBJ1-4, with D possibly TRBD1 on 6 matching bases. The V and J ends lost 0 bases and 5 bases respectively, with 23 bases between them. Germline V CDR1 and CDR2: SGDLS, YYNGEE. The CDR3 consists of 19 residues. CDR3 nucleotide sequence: TGTGCCAGCAGCGTAGCTCCCAAGTCCTCGGACAGACAGAATGAAAAACTGTTTTTT. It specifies CASSVAPKSSDRQNEKLFF.

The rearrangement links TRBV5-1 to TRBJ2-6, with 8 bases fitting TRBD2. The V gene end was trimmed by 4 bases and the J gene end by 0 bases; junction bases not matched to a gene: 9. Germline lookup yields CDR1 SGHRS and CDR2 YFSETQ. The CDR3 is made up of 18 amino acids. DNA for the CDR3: TGCGCCAGCAGCCCCGGCGGGGGGCCAAACTCTGGGGCCAACGTCCTGACTTTC. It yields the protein CASSPGGGPNSGANVLTF.